The present T cell receptor beta chain was sequenced within a study of cytomegalovirus exposure and HLA in healthy donors. V gave up 1 base and J gave up 3 bases, with 13 bases separating them. From germline, CDR1 is SGHVS and CDR2 FNYEAQ. The CDR3 sequence is 15 residues long. Primers for the PCR totalled 60 Vbeta and 13 Jbeta. Sequenced by immunoSEQ multiplex PCR; TCRdb stores in-frame clones only, minus some. The sample contains 150,000 to 200,000 clones, around 76% of which appear only once. This clone was observed a single time. The chain links TRBV7-6 to TRBJ2-7; weak D call: TRBD1 (5 bases). Sequenced: PBMCs. The sequence derives from a girl aged 10 to 17 in good health and CMV-seropositive. The CDR3 bases are TGTGCCAGCAGCTTAGTGGAACAGGCCAACTACGAGCAGTACTTC. Amino acids: CASSLVEQANYEQYF.